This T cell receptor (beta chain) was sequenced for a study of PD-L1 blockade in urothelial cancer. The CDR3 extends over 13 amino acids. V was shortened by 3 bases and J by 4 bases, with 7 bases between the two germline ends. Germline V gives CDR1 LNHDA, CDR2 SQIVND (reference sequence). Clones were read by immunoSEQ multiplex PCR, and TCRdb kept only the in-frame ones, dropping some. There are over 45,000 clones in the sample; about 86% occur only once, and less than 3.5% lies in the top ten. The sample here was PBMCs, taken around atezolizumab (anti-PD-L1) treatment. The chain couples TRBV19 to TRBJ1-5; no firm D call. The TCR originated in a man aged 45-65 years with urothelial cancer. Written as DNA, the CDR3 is TGTGCCAGTAGTATGACGGGTAATCAGCCCCAGCATTTT. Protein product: CASSMTGNQPQHF.